This is a list of T cell receptor beta chains from one sample in a study of Graves' ophthalmopathy and Graves' hyperthyroidism. TCRdb re-derived calls from the multiplex PCR reads in MiXCR, one entry per CDR3 protein. The repertoire holds 660,000 or so distinct CDR3 sequences, with about 41% as singletons. The sequencing sample was made of peripheral blood. These receptors were collected from an adult man with Graves' ophthalmopathy. The CDR3 runs from the conserved cysteine through the conserved F or W. D genes are given only for firm matches. Some rows mark clone size as missing; the rest say once, few, many or name a class of expanded clone.

J gene	D gene	V gene	clone size	CDR3 length	CDR3 DNA	CDR3 protein
TRBJ2-5	TRBD1	TRBV10-3	many	15	TGTGCCATCAGTGACCTAACAGGGGCCCCCAAGACCCAGTACTTC	CAISDLTGAPKTQYF
TRBJ1-2	-	TRBV7-2	-	15	TGTGCCAGCTCACCGGACCTTCTGAGGGCCTATGGCTACACCTTC	CASSPDLLRAYGYTF
TRBJ1-2	TRBD1	TRBV15	-	14	TGTGCCACCAGCAGCTTGGACAGGGGTTATGGCTACACCTTC	CATSSLDRGYGYTF
TRBJ1-1	-	TRBV7-9	-	16	TGTGCCAGCAGCTTAGGGGCAGTATCCCCAAACACTGAAGCTTTCTTT	CASSLGAVSPNTEAFF
TRBJ1-2	-	TRBV9	many	14	TGTGCCAGCAGCACTAACGACGGCTACTATGGCTACACCTTC	CASSTNDGYYGYTF
TRBJ2-2	TRBD1	TRBV6-9	once	16	TGTGCCAGCATACTCGGGGACAGATCGAACACCGGGGAGCTGTTTTTT	CASILGDRSNTGELFF
TRBJ1-2	-	TRBV12-3/TRBV12-4	few	15	TGTGCCAGCAGTTTCGGGGAGAGAGCTAACTATGGCTACACCTTC	CASSFGERANYGYTF
TRBJ1-5	TRBD1	TRBV4-1	few	17	TGCGCCAGCAGCCAAGGTTCCGGGACAGGGACTAATCAGCCCCAGCATTTT	CASSQGSGTGTNQPQHF
TRBJ2-7	TRBD1	TRBV10-3	-	15	TGTGCCAGCAGTTACTTGACAGGGGGCGCCTACGAGCAGTACTTC	CASSYLTGGAYEQYF
TRBJ1-2	-	TRBV20-1	many	15	TGCAGTGCTAGAGATGGGCGCACCACTAACTATGGCTACACCTTC	CSARDGRTTNYGYTF
TRBJ1-4	TRBD1	TRBV12-3/TRBV12-4	many	15	TGTGCCAGCAGTTGGACAGGGGGCGTAACCGAAAAACTGTTTTTT	CASSWTGGVTEKLFF
TRBJ2-3	TRBD2	TRBV19	-	15	TGTGCCAGTAGTAAACTAGCGGGAAGCACAGATACGCAGTATTTT	CASSKLAGSTDTQYF
TRBJ2-5	TRBD2	TRBV5-1	many	12	TGCGCCAGCGGGGGGGGAGAAGAGACCCAGTACTTC	CASGGGEETQYF
TRBJ2-5	-	TRBV7-9	many	13	TGTGCCAGCAGCCAGACTCAAGGAGAGACCCAGTACTTC	CASSQTQGETQYF
TRBJ1-2	-	TRBV7-9	many	12	TGTGCCAGCAGCTATGGGGTGTATGGCTACACCTTC	CASSYGVYGYTF
TRBJ1-5	-	TRBV6-5	few	14	TGTGCCAGCAGTGAGGACAAAAGCAATCAGCCCCAGCATTTT	CASSEDKSNQPQHF
TRBJ2-2	-	TRBV2	many	11	TGTGCCAGCAGAGGGACCGGGGAGCTGTTTTTT	CASRGTGELFF
TRBJ2-7	-	TRBV7-9	many	13	TGTGCCAGCAGCCTGCGGGACAAACCCGAGCAGTACTTC	CASSLRDKPEQYF
TRBJ2-2	-	TRBV20-1	-	13	TGCAGTGCTAGAGTGGTAGGGGCCGGGGAGCTGTTTTTT	CSARVVGAGELFF
TRBJ2-7	-	TRBV2	many	12	TGTGCCAGCAGACTGGACTCCTACAAGCAGTACTTC	CASRLDSYKQYF
TRBJ2-3	-	TRBV25-1	-	15	TGTGCCAGCCGCCCCGCCACTCATAGCACAGATACGCAGTATTTT	CASRPATHSTDTQYF
TRBJ2-5	TRBD2	TRBV19	-	16	TGTGCCAGTAGTTCCCGGACTAGCGGAGGCCAAGAGACCCAGTACTTC	CASSSRTSGGQETQYF
TRBJ1-1	-	TRBV5-1	-	11	TGTGCCAGCAGCTTGGGGGGGAAAGCTTTCTTT	CASSLGGKAFF
TRBJ1-6	TRBD1	TRBV7-9	many	15	TGTGCCAGCAGCTTAGGGACAGGGTTGGACTCACCCCTCCACTTT	CASSLGTGLDSPLHF
TRBJ1-3	TRBD1	TRBV6-1	few	15	TGTGCCAGCAGTGGAACCTGGACAGGGGTTGACACCATATATTTT	CASSGTWTGVDTIYF
TRBJ1-1	-	TRBV4-1	few	15	TGCGCCAGCAGCCAAGATACGAGGGGTCGCCCTGAAGCTTTCTTT	CASSQDTRGRPEAFF
TRBJ1-5	TRBD1	TRBV7-2	-	13	TGTGCCAGCAGCCAGGGGGGAAGAGAGACCCAGCATTTT	CASSQGGRETQHF
TRBJ2-2	TRBD1	TRBV5-1	many	15	TGCGCCAGCAGCTACGGACAGGGCGTCACCGGGGAGCTGTTTTTT	CASSYGQGVTGELFF
TRBJ1-6	TRBD1	TRBV7-9	-	16	TGTGCCAGCAGCCTGGACAGGAGCTCCTATAATTCACCCCTCCACTTT	CASSLDRSSYNSPLHF
TRBJ1-5	-	TRBV29-1	-	15	TGCAGCGTTGTATCGGGGGGAAATAGCAATCAGCCCCAGCATTTT	CSVVSGGNSNQPQHF
TRBJ2-5	TRBD2	TRBV20-1	many	13	TGCAGTGCCGGTCTATCGGGGGGAGAGACCCAGTACTTC	CSAGLSGGETQYF
TRBJ1-2	TRBD1	TRBV24-1	many	14	TGTGCCACCAGTGGGACAGGGGTTGGCTATGGCTACACCTTC	CATSGTGVGYGYTF
TRBJ1-1	-	TRBV12-3/TRBV12-4	many	13	TGTGCCAGCACCTTGGGGTTTAACACTGAAGCTTTCTTT	CASTLGFNTEAFF
TRBJ2-2	TRBD1	TRBV7-2	-	14	TGTGCCAGCAGCTCCGGGACAGGGATCGGGGAGCTGTTTTTT	CASSSGTGIGELFF
TRBJ1-2	-	TRBV7-7	few	13	TGTGCTAGCAGCGCCAGGGGACAAGGTGGCTACACCTTC	CASSARGQGGYTF
TRBJ1-1	-	TRBV10-3	-	13	TGTGCCATCACCGGAGGCAAGAACACTGAAGCTTTCTTT	CAITGGKNTEAFF
TRBJ2-7	-	TRBV3-1	few	13	TGTGCCAGCAGCTGGCTAGGGAACGACGAGCAGTACTTC	CASSWLGNDEQYF
TRBJ2-2	-	TRBV29-1	many	14	TGCAGCGTTGAGAAGGGGGCGAACACCGGGGAGCTGTTTTTT	CSVEKGANTGELFF
TRBJ2-7	TRBD1	TRBV5-1	many	13	TGCGCCAGCAGCTTGTTGCAGGGGGTCGAGCAGTACTTC	CASSLLQGVEQYF
TRBJ1-1	-	TRBV11-2	-	16	TGTGCCAGCAGCCGGCGGGGAGGGGGGGAGGACAATGAGCAGTTCTTT	CASSRRGGGEDNEQFF
TRBJ2-7	TRBD1	TRBV19	many	14	TGTGCCAGCAGACAGGGCTCTCCTACCTACGAGCAGTACTTC	CASRQGSPTYEQYF
TRBJ1-5	-	TRBV4-1	-	15	TGCGCCAGCAGCCAAGATGTACGTTTCGGGAGACCCCAGCATTTT	CASSQDVRFGRPQHF
TRBJ1-2	-	TRBV7-9	-	15	TGTGCCTGGAGTCAGGGTCCAGGAACTCTCTATGGCTACACCTTC	CAWSQGPGTLYGYTF
TRBJ1-2	-	TRBV24-1	many	13	TGTGCCACCAGTAGGACGGCCAACTATGGCTACACCTTC	CATSRTANYGYTF
TRBJ1-1	-	TRBV10-3	-	14	TGTGCCAGCAGTTACTCTCAGGGACGCACTGAAGCTTTCTTT	CASSYSQGRTEAFF
TRBJ2-7	-	TRBV20-1	many	13	TGCAGTGCTAGAGGGACAGAGGACTACGAGCAGTACTTC	CSARGTEDYEQYF
TRBJ1-5	-	TRBV20-1	-	10	TGCAGTGCCTACCCGCAGCCCCAGCATTTT	CSAYPQPQHF
TRBJ2-5	TRBD2	TRBV10-3	once	14	TGTGCCATCCGGGACGGACTAGCGGGGTTCTCCCAGTACTTC	CAIRDGLAGFSQYF
TRBJ1-2	-	TRBV2	many	13	TGTGCCAGCAGGGGGGGGACTCTCACTGGCTACACCTTC	CASRGGTLTGYTF
TRBJ1-1	-	TRBV10-3	-	14	TGTGCCATCAGTGAGGCGGGGGACCTCACTGAAGCTTTCTTT	CAISEAGDLTEAFF